This passage covers 32 T cell receptor beta chains from one sample sequenced in a study of blood T cell repertoires in COVID-19. Generated by immunoSEQ multiplex PCR, the TCRdb table keeps only in-frame clones and is missing some. This table has 150,000 to 200,000 clones, just under 90% appearing once. The source material was peripheral blood. The receptors come from a man younger than 35 with active or convalescent COVID-19.

J is TRBJ2-7 and V is TRBV19; 13 nucleotides match TRBD2. Germline-derived CDR1 and CDR2 are LNHDA and SQIVND (reference sequence). This CDR3 contains 18 residues. V lost 6 bases to trimming and J lost 6 bases; unmatched junction nucleotides: 17. DNA of the CDR3: TGTGCCAGTAGAAGATGGGGGACTAGCGGGATTTATACTGCCGAGCAGTACTTC. Amino acid sequence: CASRRWGTSGIYTAEQYF.

The chain uses TRBV5-1 and TRBJ1-1; no definite D call. Between the trimmed V and J ends, which lost 2 bases and 4 bases, there was a span of 12 bases. Looked up from germline, CDR1 is SGHRS and CDR2 is YFSETQ. The CDR3 loop spans 14 amino acids. CDR3 coding DNA: TGCGCCAGCAGCTTCGGGAGTAAGGGCACTGAAGCTTTCTTT. The encoded protein is CASSFGSKGTEAFF.

The chain employs TRBV9 and TRBJ2-1; no clear D gene. Germline lookup yields CDR1 SGDLS and CDR2 YYNGEE. The CDR3 length is 14 residues. Trimming removed 3 bases from V and 6 bases from J, with 13 bases in between. The CDR3 nucleotides are TGTGCCAGCAGCGCCGGGTCGAGGCCCAATGAGCAGTTCTTC. This encodes CASSAGSRPNEQFF.

The chain is built from TRBV9 and TRBJ1-1, with a weak D call TRBD1 (5 bases). CDR3 length: 13 amino acids. The germline V and J ends were trimmed by 3 bases and 4 bases, with 10 bases remaining between them. In germline, CDR1 is SGDLS, CDR2 YYNGEE. CDR3 sequence reads: CASSETRGTEAFF. In DNA form, the CDR3 reads TGTGCCAGCAGCGAGACAAGGGGCACTGAAGCTTTCTTT. The full variable domain, completed using reference TRBV9 and TRBJ1-1, is DSGVTQTPKHLITATGQRVTLRCSPRSGDLSVYWYQQSLDQGLQFLIQYYNGEERAKGNILERFSAQQFPDLHSELNLSSLELGDSALYFCASSETRGTEAFFGQGTRLTVV.

The rearrangement joins TRBV19 to TRBJ1-6; possible D gene TRBD1, 5 bases. The CDR3 runs 14 residues. The V and J ends lost 5 bases and 7 bases respectively, with 12 bases between them. Looked up from germline, CDR1 is LNHDA and CDR2 is SQIVND (reference sequence). The CDR3 DNA reads as TGTGCCAGTAGTTCGACAGAGTTCAATTCACCCCTCCACTTT. It specifies CASSSTEFNSPLHF.

This clone was recorded a few times. The chain carries TRBV6-2 or TRBV6-3 and TRBJ2-4, with TRBD1 as a possible D gene (5 bases). The V end lost 5 bases, the J end lost 0 bases, and 11 bases lay between the germline ends. The CDR3 runs 15 residues. Per germline, CDR1 MNHEY and CDR2 SVGEGT. The DNA of the CDR3 is TGTGCCAGCAGTACCACAGGTCTAGCCAAAAACATTCAGTACTTC. Protein: CASSTTGLAKNIQYF.

The rearrangement uses TRBV5-1 and TRBJ1-3, with TRBD1 as a possible D gene (5 bases). The CDR3 covers 15 residues. From germline, CDR1 is SGHRS and CDR2 YFSETQ. Trimming left V 0 bases short and J 3 bases short, with 10 bases between. The CDR3 DNA reads TGCGCCAGCAGCTTGGCAGGGAGGAGTGGAAACACCATATATTTT. This gives the protein CASSLAGRSGNTIYF. The full variable domain, with the rest looked up from reference TRBV5-1 and TRBJ1-3, is KAGVTQTPRYLIKTRGQQVTLSCSPISGHRSVSWYQQTPGQGLQFLFEYFSETQRNKGNFPGRFSGRQFSNSRSEMNVSTLELGDSALYLCASSLAGRSGNTIYFGEGSWLTVV.

This chain links TRBV4-3 with TRBJ1-2, with D possibly matching TRBD1 (6 bases). Looked up from germline, CDR1 is LGHNA and CDR2 is YSLEER. The CDR3 consists of 17 residues. V dropped 0 bases and J dropped 0 bases, with 14 bases sitting between them. The CDR3: CASSQDSTPGANYGYTF. The CDR3 coding sequence is TGCGCCAGCAGCCAAGATAGTACGCCAGGGGCTAACTATGGCTACACCTTC.

This clone was observed a few times. The chain is built from TRBV2 and TRBJ1-5; no definite D call. This CDR3 contains 15 residues. Germline lookup yields CDR1 SNHLY and CDR2 FYNNEI. Trimming removed 5 bases from V and 4 bases from J, with 15 bases in between. In DNA form, the CDR3 reads TGTGCCAGCAGTTACCCTAGTGGAGAGAATCAGCCCCAGCATTTT. Its translation: CASSYPSGENQPQHF.

The genes are TRBV2 and TRBJ1-5; tentatively, D is TRBD1 (6 bases). V was pared by 5 bases and J by 2 bases, with 10 bases between. Germline CDR1 is SNHLY and CDR2 is FYNNEI. The CDR3 is 14 amino acids. The chain's CDR3 is CASSYRARNQPQHF. The CDR3 coding sequence is TGTGCCAGCAGTTACAGGGCCCGCAATCAGCCCCAGCATTTT.

J is TRBJ1-1 and V is TRBV28, with unresolved D. Germline V lookup: CDR1 MDHEN, CDR2 SYDVKM. The CDR3 length is 15 residues. The V end was cut by 4 bases, the J end by 0 bases, with 12 bases between. The CDR3 sequence is CASSSPVRVNTEAFF. Here the CDR3 DNA reads TGTGCCAGCAGTTCCCCGGTGAGGGTGAACACTGAAGCTTTCTTT.

This clone was observed a handful of times. The V call is TRBV18, the J call TRBJ2-3, with 7 positions matching TRBD1. V lost 6 bases and J lost 5; bases outside the gene matches: 11. The CDR3 extends over 15 amino acids. The germline CDR1 and CDR2 sequences are KGHSH and LQKENI. The CDR3 sequence is CASSQMPTGKDTQYF. The DNA for the CDR3 is TGTGCCAGCTCTCAAATGCCGACAGGGAAAGATACGCAGTATTTT.

This sequence joins TRBV5-4 and TRBJ2-5; the D is unclear. Germline assignment: CDR1 SGHNT and CDR2 YYREEE (reference sequence). V lost 4 bases and J lost 5, with 12 bases in between. This CDR3 has 13 residues. CDR3 amino acids: CASSRSGQETQYF. In nucleotides, the CDR3 is TGTGCCAGCAGCCGGTCGGGTCAGGAGACCCAGTACTTC.

The genes are TRBV10-3 and TRBJ1-6; 9 nucleotides align to TRBD1. The CDR3 loop spans 19 amino acids. V trimming: 6 bases; J trimming: 4 bases; junction bases outside the gene matches: 16. Per germline, CDR1 ENHRY and CDR2 SYGVKD. CDR3 sequence: CAIREDRGQGVGYNSPLHF. The CDR3 DNA reads as TGTGCCATCAGGGAAGATAGGGGACAGGGAGTCGGTTATAATTCACCCCTCCACTTT.

The V and J genes are TRBV6-2 or TRBV6-3 and TRBJ2-2, with D perhaps TRBD2 (5 bases). With 2 bases removed from V and 5 bases from J, the gap between germline ends came to 9 bases. The CDR3 totals 14 residues. Germline V gene lookup returns CDR1 MNHEY and CDR2 SVGEGT. CDR3 sequence: CASSYLLETGELFF. The DNA of the CDR3 is TGTGCCAGCAGTTACCTACTAGAAACCGGGGAGCTGTTTTTT.

This chain links TRBV5-1 with TRBJ1-2; TRBD1 matches 8 bases. The CDR3 is made up of 17 amino acids. J gave up 1 base and V 3 bases, and 11 bases lay outside the gene matches. Germline assignment: CDR1 SGHRS and CDR2 YFSETQ. CDR3 protein: CASSSGGFGDFNYGYTF. DNA for the CDR3: TGCGCCAGCAGCTCAGGGGGCTTTGGAGACTTTAACTATGGCTACACCTTC.

CDR3 nucleotides: TGTGCCAGCTCACCCCCGACAGGGGGAAAGGGTGAAGCTTTCTTT. This encodes CASSPPTGGKGEAFF. The gene calls are TRBV18 and TRBJ1-1; TRBD1 aligns across 9 bases. The germline V gene has CDR1 KGHSH and CDR2 LQKENI. The V gene end was trimmed by 3 bases and the J gene end by 7 bases; junction bases not matched to a gene: 9. The length of the CDR3 is 15 residues. The complete variable domain, with remaining parts taken from reference TRBV18 and TRBJ1-1, reads NAGVMQNPRHLVRRRGQEARLRCSPMKGHSHVYWYRQLPEEGLKFMVYLQKENIIDESGMPKERFSAEFPKEGPSILRIQQVVRGDSAAYFCASSPPTGGKGEAFFGQGTRLTVV.

The J gene is TRBJ1-2, the V gene TRBV19, with 7 bases aligning to TRBD1. The CDR3 is 14 residues long. The junction had 8 bases not matched to a gene; V was cut back by 3 bases and J by 7 bases. Germline CDR1 and CDR2: LNHDA and SQIVND (reference sequence). The CDR3 is CASSMGTGAGGYTF. In nucleotides, the CDR3 is TGTGCCAGTAGTATGGGCACAGGGGCGGGTGGCTACACCTTC. The full variable domain, in which reference TRBV19 and TRBJ1-2 provide the parts outside the CDR3, is DGGITQSPKYLFRKEGQNVTLSCEQNLNHDAMYWYRQDPGQGLRLIYYSQIVNDFQKGDIAEGYSVSREKKESFPLTVTSAQKNPTAFYLCASSMGTGAGGYTFGSGTRLTVV.

The J gene is TRBJ2-1, the V gene TRBV29-1; 10 nucleotides line up with TRBD2. CDR1 and CDR2 (germline): SQVTM, ANQGSEA. This CDR3 region has 16 residues. The junction had 6 bases not matched to a gene; V was cut back by 3 bases and J by 1 base. CDR3 bases: TGCAGCGTTGACTCTCAACTAGCGGGATCCTACAATGAGCAGTTCTTC. This codes for CSVDSQLAGSYNEQFF.

The chain has TRBV9 and TRBJ2-3, with TRBD2 matching 9 bases. Germline V CDR1 and CDR2: SGDLS, YYNGEE. The CDR3 is 14 amino acids. Unmatched junction bases numbered 6, after V lost 4 bases and J lost 6 bases. The CDR3 region is CASSLGREGDTQYF. For the CDR3, the DNA is TGTGCCAGCAGCCTGGGGCGGGAGGGGGATACGCAGTATTTT. The entire variable domain, with the rest obtained from reference TRBV9 and TRBJ2-3, is as follows: DSGVTQTPKHLITATGQRVTLRCSPRSGDLSVYWYQQSLDQGLQFLIQYYNGEERAKGNILERFSAQQFPDLHSELNLSSLELGDSALYFCASSLGREGDTQYFGPGTRLTVL.

This chain connects TRBV5-1 to TRBJ1-2; D not certain. The CDR3 runs 16 residues. Trimming removed 0 bases from V and 4 bases from J, with 16 bases in between. Germline V CDR1 and CDR2: SGHRS, YFSETQ. In DNA, the CDR3 is TGCGCCAGCAGCTTGGCCGGAAACGAGGTTTTCTATGGCTACACCTTC. It is translated as CASSLAGNEVFYGYTF.

The chain has TRBV6-5 and TRBJ1-1; 8 nucleotides align to TRBD1. The germline CDR1 and CDR2 sequences are MNHEY and SVGAGI. The CDR3 covers 14 residues. The V gene end was trimmed by 6 bases and the J gene end by 2 bases; junction bases not matched to a gene: 5. The CDR3 nucleotides are TGTGCCAGCAGGACAGGGGCTACTAACACTGAAGCTTTCTTT. Its translation: CASRTGATNTEAFF.

The rearrangement links TRBV27 to TRBJ1-2, with D possibly being TRBD1 (5 bases). The V gene lost 4 bases and the J gene lost 4 bases, with 13 bases spanning the gap. Germline CDR1 MNHEY, CDR2 SMNVEV (reference sequence). The length of the CDR3 is 14 residues. CDR3: CASSSIDSIYGYTF. The CDR3 DNA follows: TGTGCCAGCAGTTCTATCGACAGCATCTATGGCTACACCTTC.

The CDR3 is CASSQFSLAGGEQFF. CDR3 sequence (DNA): TGTGCCAGCAGCCAATTCTCCCTAGCGGGAGGAGAGCAGTTCTTC. V is TRBV3-1 (or the pseudogene TRBV3-2) and J is TRBJ2-1; 11 nucleotides agree with TRBD2. The trim removed 2 bases at V and 10 bases at J, leaving 7 bases unmatched. This CDR3 has 15 amino acids. CDR1 LGHDT and CDR2 YNNKEL come from the germline V gene (reference sequence).

This sequence joins TRBV6-5 and TRBJ2-6; weak D call: TRBD1 (5 bases). V lost 2 bases and J lost 0, with 8 bases in between. Germline-derived CDR1 and CDR2 are MNHEY and SVGAGI. The CDR3 is 16 residues long. The CDR3 protein is CASSYGTGSGANVLTF. For the CDR3, the DNA is TGTGCCAGCAGTTACGGTACAGGCTCTGGGGCCAACGTCCTGACTTTC.

This clone was observed a handful of times. The chain uses TRBV30 and TRBJ1-5; D is undetermined. This CDR3 has 14 amino acids. Germline V gene data show CDR1 as GTSNPN and CDR2 as SVGIG (reference sequence). The V end was cut by 0 bases, the J end by 3 bases, with 9 bases between. The CDR3 DNA follows: TGTGCCTGGAGTGTCCCCCAAAACAATCAGCCCCAGCATTTT. Protein: CAWSVPQNNQPQHF.

The genes are TRBV5-5 and TRBJ2-3, with D hard to call. Germline V gives CDR1 SGHKS, CDR2 YYEKEE (reference sequence). Trimming took 4 bases from V and 2 from J, leaving 17 bases between them. There are 16 residues in the CDR3. Written as DNA, the CDR3 is TGTGCCAGCAGCCCCACACCAGGAATACTCACAGATACGCAGTATTTT. It encodes CASSPTPGILTDTQYF.

This sequence joins TRBV19 and TRBJ2-2, with D possibly TRBD1 on 6 matching bases. The CDR3 length is 16 residues. Germline V gene data show CDR1 as LNHDA and CDR2 as SQIVND (reference sequence). V shed 3 bases and J shed 4 bases, with 15 bases lying between them. The CDR3 reads CASSIFRGSVTGELFF. The CDR3 nucleotides read TGTGCCAGTAGTATTTTCAGGGGATCGGTCACCGGGGAGCTGTTTTTT. The entire variable domain, with the rest obtained from reference TRBV19 and TRBJ2-2, is as follows: DGGITQSPKYLFRKEGQNVTLSCEQNLNHDAMYWYRQDPGQGLRLIYYSQIVNDFQKGDIAEGYSVSREKKESFPLTVTSAQKNPTAFYLCASSIFRGSVTGELFFGEGSRLTVL.

This clone has a single count. V and J are TRBV5-1 and TRBJ1-2, with 8 bases identical to TRBD1. Germline CDR1 reads SGHRS; CDR2 reads YFSETQ. The trim removed 1 base at V and 7 bases at J, leaving 6 bases unmatched. The CDR3 contains 14 residues. The DNA of the CDR3 is TGCGCCAGCAGCTTGCGCCAGGGGGCAGGTGGCTACACCTTC. Protein product: CASSLRQGAGGYTF.

This clone was recorded once. The J gene is TRBJ2-2, the V gene TRBV30; D is unclear. The germline V gene encodes CDR1 GTSNPN and CDR2 SVGIG (reference sequence). Trimming took off 0 bases at V and 6 bases at J, with 8 bases between the two ends. This CDR3 is 13 amino acids long. CDR3 protein: CAWSVRSAGELFF. CDR3 in DNA: TGTGCCTGGAGTGTACGCAGTGCCGGGGAGCTGTTTTTT.

The rearrangement uses TRBV6-1 and TRBJ1-2; a weak D match, TRBD1 (6 bases). The CDR3 consists of 14 residues. V lost 3 bases, J lost 1 base, and 9 bases lay in between. Germline CDR1 and CDR2: MNHNS and SASEGT. The CDR3, as DNA: TGTGCCAGCAGTGAGAGGGGGTTTAACTATGGCTACACCTTC. Protein product: CASSERGFNYGYTF.

V is TRBV5-4 and J is TRBJ2-6; 7 positions match TRBD1. With V trimmed by 4 bases and J by 5 bases, 12 bases remained unmatched. CDR3 length equals 17 residues. From germline, CDR1 is SGHNT and CDR2 YYREEE (reference sequence). CDR3: CASSTGTVPSRANVLTF. The CDR3 DNA is TGTGCCAGCAGCACCGGGACAGTGCCTTCTAGGGCCAACGTCCTGACTTTC.